What follows is one TCR beta chain and its context. What this receptor recognizes is not known. It has no much larger one-base neighbor in the sample; base qualities were not kept. The data belong to a study of control samples from healthy donors and cancer patients (dated by TCRdb to about 2020). The library relied on the immunoSEQ multiplex PCR assay. TCRdb took this table from immuneACCESS and kept in-frame rearrangements with V and J called. Such tables lack part of the clones; where checked against another copy, unresolved V genes explain under half of the gap, and the rest is unexplained. The sample yields fewer than 200,000 clones; about 94% were counted once. Clones ranked in the top ten supply 12% to 15% of the sample. The V end gives up 4 bases and the J end 7 bases, leaving 5 bases in the junction not matched to a gene. From the germline V gene (reference sequence), CDR1 is LGHDT and CDR2 is YNNKEL. Including cysteine and phenylalanine, the CDR3 has 14 amino acids. The CDR3 DNA has 42 bases and is translated from base 1.

The sequence derives from a man aged 55 to 70 with colorectal cancer. This chain is built from TRBV3-1 (or the pseudogene TRBV3-2) and TRBJ2-4, with 9 junctional bases fitting TRBD1. The sample was PBMCs. The DNA sequence is as follows: TGTGCCAGCAGCCCCGGGACAGGGTTGAACATTCAGTACTTC. The encoded protein is CASSPGTGLNIQYF.